This T cell receptor (beta chain) was profiled in a study of Ad26.COV2.S vaccination and SARS-CoV-2 variants. Study overall: Within the COV1001 Ad26.COV2.S trial arm, the donor was enrolled.

Study findings and constraints: Reportedly, spike-specific CD8+ and CD4+ T cell responses achieved substantial breadth once vaccination had taken place.

TCRdb's copy holds only in-frame clones and misses some; the assay was immunoSEQ multiplex PCR. Of 430,000 or so clones detected, 75% to 95% appear once; the ten largest clones hold less than 15%. As to treatment: around 19 received Ad26.COV2.S at low or high dose, single or two shots; about 5 received placebo; per-sample allocation not given. Day 63 after the first injection of vaccine or placebo was the sampling time. On this clone itself: Its antigen remains unidentified.

The CDR3 has 16 residues. The V gene end was trimmed by 1 base and the J gene end by 1 base; junction bases not matched to a gene: 5. The germline CDR1 and CDR2 sequences are LNHDA and SQIVND (reference sequence). The chain couples TRBV19 to TRBJ1-1, with 8 bases matching TRBD1. The sample was peripheral blood, taken in a trial of Ad26.COV2.S vaccine versus placebo. This TCR was sampled from a person between 18 and 60 years old who received the Ad26.COV2.S COVID-19 vaccine or a placebo. The CDR3 coding sequence is TGTGCCAGTAGTATAGGAGCCAGGGGGCCGAACACTGAAGCTTTCTTT. The encoded protein is CASSIGARGPNTEAFF.